The 30 T cell receptor beta chains listed next were all sequenced from one sample in a study of control samples from healthy donors and cancer patients. TCRdb keeps only in-frame clones here, not all; method: immunoSEQ multiplex PCR. The repertoire holds 78,000 or so clones, more than 85% seen once, with 3.5% to 4% in the top ten. Sequenced: blood. These receptors were taken from a woman aged 45 to 65 in good health.

This sequence joins TRBV9 and TRBJ2-1, with D perhaps TRBD1 or TRBD2 (6 bases each). V gave up 4 bases and J gave up 3 bases, with 14 bases separating them. Germline V gene data show CDR1 as SGDLS and CDR2 as YYNGEE. CDR3 size: 15 residues. Here the CDR3 DNA reads TGTGCCAGCAGCCCCAATGGAGGGGGCTACAATGAGCAGTTCTTC. Its translation is CASSPNGGGYNEQFF.

The chain couples TRBV27 to TRBJ2-7; possible D gene TRBD1, 5 bases. The CDR3 length is 14 residues. CDR1 MNHEY and CDR2 SMNVEV come from the germline V gene (reference sequence). Trimming took off 2 bases at V and 3 bases at J, with 11 bases between the two ends. In DNA form, the CDR3 reads TGTGCCAGCAGTTTACAGGGAACATACTACGAGCAGTACTTC. Amino acids: CASSLQGTYYEQYF.

CDR3 amino acids: CASSEWKNEKLFF. The CDR3 bases are TGCGCCAGCAGTGAATGGAAGAATGAAAAACTGTTTTTT. The chain has TRBV10-1 and TRBJ1-4; D call uncertain. Trimming stripped 3 bases from V and 5 bases from J, with 7 bases between. Germline V gene lookup returns CDR1 WNHNN and CDR2 SYGVQD (reference sequence). The CDR3 is 13 residues long.

The CDR3 sequence is CASSIDFRDSQETQYF. The CDR3 DNA sequence: TGTGCCAGTAGTATAGATTTTCGGGACAGTCAAGAGACCCAGTACTTC. The rearrangement links TRBV19 to TRBJ2-5, with 7 nucleotides matching TRBD1. V trimming: 0 bases; J trimming: 2 bases; junction bases outside the gene matches: 6. The length of the CDR3 is 16 residues. The germline V gene encodes CDR1 LNHDA and CDR2 SQIVND (reference sequence).

This chain joins TRBV4-1 and TRBJ1-2; D may be TRBD1 (6 bases). CDR1 is MGHRA and CDR2 is YSYEKL in the germline V gene. The CDR3 runs 16 residues. V lost 4 bases and J 4 bases, leaving 19 bases between the germline ends. The CDR3 loop is CASSLVIQGLGYGYTF. CDR3 sequence (DNA): TGCGCCAGCAGCCTCGTCATACAGGGCCTTGGCTATGGCTACACCTTC.

The gene calls are TRBV7-8 and TRBJ1-1, with TRBD1 matching over 7 bases. The CDR3 length is 16 residues. Germline CDR1 and CDR2: SGHVS and FQNEAQ. V lost 1 base and J lost 5; bases outside the gene matches: 10. The CDR3 reads CASSLGTEGALTEAFF. CDR3 in DNA: TGTGCCAGCAGCTTAGGCACCGAGGGGGCGCTTACTGAAGCTTTCTTT.

The chain recombines TRBV6-5 with TRBJ2-5; no firm D call. CDR1 is MNHEY, CDR2 SVGAGI, per germline. This CDR3 has 11 amino acids. The germline V and J ends were trimmed by 7 bases and 4 bases, with 7 bases remaining between them. In nucleotides, the CDR3 is TGTGCCAGCAACTCCGGAGAGACCCAGTACTTC. Translation gives CASNSGETQYF.

This clone was detected only once. The junction departs from the called germline gene at one end, perhaps through a read error. This rearrangement joins TRBV7-7 to TRBJ2-7; TRBD2 matches at 9 bases. The CDR3 loop spans 13 amino acids. Germline V gives CDR1 SSHAT, CDR2 FNYEAQ (reference sequence). CDR3 in DNA: TGTGCTAGCAGCTCTAGGACTAGCGACGAGCAGTACTTC. This codes for CASSSRTSDEQYF.

This clone occurred once. V gene TRBV5-6 combines with J gene TRBJ1-6; D is uncertain. V lost 3 bases, J lost 7 bases, and 17 bases lay in between. The germline CDR1 and CDR2 sequences are SGHDT and YYEEEE. The CDR3 covers 16 residues. Here the CDR3 DNA reads TGTGCCAGCAGCTACGGACGGTCTCTTGGGAATTCACCCCTCCACTTT. Its protein is CASSYGRSLGNSPLHF.

The gene calls are TRBV7-3 and TRBJ2-7; D may be TRBD1 or TRBD2 (6 bases each). CDR1 and CDR2 from the germline V gene are SGHTA and FQGTGA. Deletions cut 5 bases from V and 7 bases from J, with 15 bases between. The CDR3 runs to 13 residues. In nucleotides, the CDR3 is TGTGCCAGCAGCCGGGGACTCCAGGGGGAGCAGTACTTC. Its translation is CASSRGLQGEQYF.

V gene TRBV2 combines with J gene TRBJ2-1; 9 nucleotides match TRBD2. CDR1 and CDR2 from the germline V gene are SNHLY and FYNNEI. V shed 6 bases and J 5 bases; nucleotides not matched to a gene: 5. CDR3 size: 14 residues. CDR3 amino acids: CASRPGLANNEQFF. CDR3 in DNA: TGTGCCAGCAGGCCGGGACTAGCTAACAATGAGCAGTTCTTC.

The DNA of the CDR3 is TGTGCCAGTCTTCCGGGACCGACTTATGGCTACACCTTC. Residues: CASLPGPTYGYTF. This chain links TRBV6-5 with TRBJ1-2; maybe TRBD1 (5 bases). Trimming shortened V by 9 bases and J by 5 bases, and 16 bases separated the two germline ends. The CDR3 runs 13 residues. CDR1 MNHEY and CDR2 SVGAGI come from the germline V gene.

V usage is TRBV29-1 and J usage is TRBJ1-1; D is perhaps TRBD1 (5 bases). The CDR3 is made up of 16 amino acids. V lost 3 bases and J 4 bases, leaving 21 bases between the germline ends. Germline V gives CDR1 SQVTM, CDR2 ANQGSEA. In DNA, the CDR3 is TGCAGCGTTGACGGGGCGGGACGTGGGACGCCCACTGAAGCTTTCTTT. Its protein product is CSVDGAGRGTPTEAFF.

In its sample, this clone was seen once. V and J are TRBV6-2 or TRBV6-3 and TRBJ2-3, with D unresolved. Trimming stripped 2 bases from V and 7 bases from J, with 7 bases between. The CDR3 is 12 residues long. In germline, CDR1 is MNHEY, CDR2 SVGEGT. The CDR3 spells CASSYQTYTQYF. The CDR3 nucleotides read TGTGCCAGCAGTTACCAGACTTATACGCAGTATTTT.

The V gene is TRBV30, the J gene TRBJ1-1; D is perhaps TRBD1 (5 bases). Trimming stripped 7 bases from V and 1 base from J, with 13 bases between. Germline V gene sequence: CDR1 GTSNPN, CDR2 SVGIG (reference sequence). The CDR3 is 13 residues long. CDR3: CASSAGWNTEAFF. DNA of the CDR3: TGTGCCTCCTCGGCAGGGTGGAACACTGAAGCTTTCTTT.

The V and J genes are TRBV6-5 and TRBJ2-1; TRBD2 might be the D (5 bases). Trimming removed 8 bases from V and 4 bases from J, with 12 bases in between. Germline V gives CDR1 MNHEY, CDR2 SVGAGI. CDR3 length equals 13 residues. The CDR3 sequence is CASSLGIYNEQFF. In DNA form, the CDR3 reads TGTGCCAGCTCACTAGGGATTTACAATGAGCAGTTCTTC.

V is TRBV10-3 and J is TRBJ1-3; no clear D. Trimming took off 10 bases at V and 2 bases at J, with 18 bases between the two ends. Germline V lookup: CDR1 ENHRY, CDR2 SYGVKD. CDR3 length equals 15 residues. The CDR3: CANSPAGEAGNTIYF. The CDR3 bases are TGTGCCAACTCACCCGCCGGGGAGGCTGGAAACACCATATATTTT.

The chain uses TRBV4-1 and TRBJ2-7, with D possibly TRBD2 on 5 matching bases. Germline V CDR1 and CDR2: MGHRA, YSYEKL. Deletions cut 4 bases from V and 0 bases from J, with 13 bases between. This CDR3 region has 15 residues. The CDR3, as DNA: TGCGCCAGCAGCCCAGAGGGCGGGTTCTCCTACGAGCAGTACTTC. It translates to CASSPEGGFSYEQYF.

This chain uses TRBV7-8 with TRBJ2-7, with 9 bases matching TRBD2. The V segment lost 5 bases and the J segment 3 bases; nucleotides outside the gene matches: 17. This CDR3 contains 18 residues. Germline loops: CDR1 SGHVS, CDR2 FQNEAQ. In DNA form, the CDR3 reads TGTGCCAGCAGCCTCAGTAGCGGGAGAGATCACCTCCTCTACGAGCAGTACTTC. Its protein product is CASSLSSGRDHLLYEQYF.

The rearrangement joins TRBV4-1 to TRBJ2-7; 8 bases are shared with TRBD2. CDR3 length: 13 residues. Germline V gene lookup returns CDR1 MGHRA and CDR2 YSYEKL. Trimming at V came to 6 bases and at J to 3 bases, leaving 4 bases not matched to a gene. CDR3 bases: TGCGCCAGCAGGCGGGGGGAAGGCTACGAGCAGTACTTC. Encoded protein: CASRRGEGYEQYF.

CDR3 sequence: CASLGRSNTEAFF. The CDR3 DNA follows: TGTGCCAGCCTGGGGCGGTCGAACACTGAAGCTTTCTTT. This chain joins TRBV6-6 and TRBJ1-1; TRBD1 is a possible D gene (5 bases). CDR1 is MNHNY and CDR2 is SVGAGI in the germline V gene (reference sequence). The CDR3 is 13 residues long. V lost 8 bases and J lost 1, with 11 bases in between.

This rearrangement joins TRBV19 to TRBJ2-2, with 10 nucleotides matching TRBD2. Trimming at V came to 5 bases and at J to 2 bases, leaving 5 bases not matched to a gene. This CDR3 spans 16 amino acids. The V gene's germline CDR1 is LNHDA and CDR2 SQIVND (reference sequence). CDR3 loop: CASSGRTSGNTGELFF. The CDR3 region has the DNA TGTGCCAGTAGTGGAAGGACTAGCGGAAACACCGGGGAGCTGTTTTTT.

The J gene is TRBJ2-1, the V gene TRBV19; TRBD2 aligns across 11 bases. From germline, CDR1 is LNHDA and CDR2 SQIVND (reference sequence). This CDR3 is 15 amino acids long. The ends lost 3 bases at V and 6 bases at J; junction bases unmatched: 4. CDR3 sequence (DNA): TGTGCCAGTAGTATCCTAGCGGGAGGAACCAATGAGCAGTTCTTC. It specifies CASSILAGGTNEQFF.

The chain joins TRBV9 to TRBJ2-3; a possible D gene is TRBD1 (7 bases). This CDR3 is 15 amino acids long. V lost 4 bases to trimming and J lost 0 bases, with 12 bases between them. Germline CDR1 is SGDLS and CDR2 is YYNGEE. CDR3 coding DNA: TGTGCCAGCAGCCCAGGGGGGATTAGCACAGATACGCAGTATTTT. Translating it yields CASSPGGISTDTQYF.

V is TRBV11-2 and J is TRBJ1-1, with D unresolved. The length of the CDR3 is 13 residues. V was cut by 6 bases and J by 0 bases, with 8 bases left in between. Germline V gene lookup returns CDR1 SGHAT and CDR2 FQNNGV. The DNA of the CDR3 is TGTGCCAGCAGTCGGACGATGAACACTGAAGCTTTCTTT. It specifies CASSRTMNTEAFF.

V is TRBV5-1 and J is TRBJ2-3, with 7 positions matching TRBD1. The ends lost 2 bases at V and 3 bases at J; junction bases unmatched: 9. There are 16 residues in the CDR3. Per the germline V gene, CDR1 is SGHRS and CDR2 is YFSETQ. The CDR3 region is CASSLPRDSQTDTQYF. Written as DNA, the CDR3 is TGCGCCAGCAGCTTACCCCGGGACAGCCAGACAGATACGCAGTATTTT.

With respect to this clone: At one end the junction does not follow the germline gene, possibly because of a read error. The chain has TRBV15 and TRBJ2-2; TRBD2 might be the D (5 bases). The V gene's germline CDR1 is LNHNV and CDR2 YYDKDF (reference sequence). The CDR3 spans 16 residues. As DNA, the CDR3 is TGTGCCACCAGCAGAGATAGGCACACTGGCACCGGGGAGCTGCTTTTT. Translation gives CATSRDRHTGTGELLF.

The chain employs TRBV30 and TRBJ1-6; the D is unclear. Germline-derived CDR1 and CDR2 are GTSNPN and SVGIG (reference sequence). The CDR3 totals 12 residues. V dropped 0 bases and J dropped 12 bases, with 9 bases sitting between them. CDR3 sequence (DNA): TGTGCCTGGAGTGTACTGGAATTACCCCTCCACTTT. It codes for CAWSVLELPLHF.

J is TRBJ2-1 and V is TRBV11-2; 7 nucleotides agree with TRBD2. Looked up from germline, CDR1 is SGHAT and CDR2 is FQNNGV. Unmatched junction bases numbered 5, after V lost 5 bases and J lost 10 bases. This CDR3 has 12 residues. CDR3 DNA: TGTGCCAGCAGCAAGACTAGCTGGGAGCAGTTCTTC. Translation gives CASSKTSWEQFF. Full variable domain (outside the CDR3, taken from reference TRBV11-2 and TRBJ2-1): EAGVAQSPRYKIIEKRQSVAFWCNPISGHATLYWYQQILGQGPKLLIQFQNNGVVDDSQLPKDRFSAERLKGVDSTLKIQPAKLEDSAVYLCASSKTSWEQFFGPGTRLTVL.

V usage is TRBV7-8 and J usage is TRBJ1-1, with a weak D call TRBD1 (6 bases). The germline V gene encodes CDR1 SGHVS and CDR2 FQNEAQ. The V and J ends lost 2 bases and 0 bases respectively, with 16 bases between them. The CDR3 is 17 amino acids. The CDR3 region is CASSLWGAKGLNTEAFF. CDR3 DNA sequence: TGTGCCAGCAGCTTATGGGGGGCAAAGGGGCTGAACACTGAAGCTTTCTTT.